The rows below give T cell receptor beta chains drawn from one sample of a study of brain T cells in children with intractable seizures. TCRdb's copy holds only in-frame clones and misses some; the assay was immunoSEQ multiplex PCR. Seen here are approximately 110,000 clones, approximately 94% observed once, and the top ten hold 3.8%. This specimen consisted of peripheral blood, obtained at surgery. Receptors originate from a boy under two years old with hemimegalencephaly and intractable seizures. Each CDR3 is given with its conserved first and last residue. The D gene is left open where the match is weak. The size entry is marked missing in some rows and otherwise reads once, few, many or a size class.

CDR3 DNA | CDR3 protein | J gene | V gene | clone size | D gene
TGTGCCAGCACCGCTGGCGGGGGGCAGTTCTTC | CASTAGGGQFF | TRBJ2-1 | TRBV11-2 | - | TRBD2
TGTGCCAGCAGCCCCATCCCAGTCCTCTCTGGGGCCAACGTCCTGACTTTC | CASSPIPVLSGANVLTF | TRBJ2-6 | TRBV27 | - | -
TGTGCCAGCAGTTGGACGACAGCCGTTAATGAAAAACTGTTTTTT | CASSWTTAVNEKLFF | TRBJ1-4 | TRBV27 | - | -
TGTGCCAGCAGCGTACAGGGCATGAACACTGAAGCTTTCTTT | CASSVQGMNTEAFF | TRBJ1-1 | TRBV27 | - | -
TGTGCCAGCAGCCCTCTGGCAAACAACTATGGCTACACCTTC | CASSPLANNYGYTF | TRBJ1-2 | TRBV9 | - | -
TGCAGCGGACAGGGATACAATGAGCAGTTCTTC | CSGQGYNEQFF | TRBJ2-1 | TRBV29-1 | - | TRBD1
TGTGCCAGCAGCGACCAGGGGCGGACACCCCTCCACTTT | CASSDQGRTPLHF | TRBJ1-6 | TRBV2 | - | -
TGTGCCAGCAGTTTAGAGGGAGAAGCTTTCTTT | CASSLEGEAFF | TRBJ1-1 | TRBV12-3/TRBV12-4 | - | -
TGTGCCAGCAGTTTTATAGTCATGAACACTGAAGCTTTCTTT | CASSFIVMNTEAFF | TRBJ1-1 | TRBV28 | - | -
TGTGCCAGCAGTGAAGTCTGGACTAGCGGGTTCTACAATGAGCAGTTCTTC | CASSEVWTSGFYNEQFF | TRBJ2-1 | TRBV6-1 | - | TRBD2
TGTGCCAGCAGCTTGGGTGGGAGGCCCTACGAGCAGTACTTC | CASSLGGRPYEQYF | TRBJ2-7 | TRBV7-2 | - | -
TGTGCCAGCAGCTTGGTACTCAGGGCTTGGGCTTTCTTT | CASSLVLRAWAFF | TRBJ1-1 | TRBV11-2 | - | -
TGTGCCAGCAGCCCTCTTTGGGGGGTCATGAGCAATCAGCCCCAGCATTTT | CASSPLWGVMSNQPQHF | TRBJ1-5 | TRBV28 | - | -
TGTGCCAGCAGTCCCCCGCAGGGAGAGGGCTCCTACGAGCAGTACTTC | CASSPPQGEGSYEQYF | TRBJ2-7 | TRBV28 | once | -
TGTGCCAGCAGCCCAGGGACCGCGAACTATGGCTACACCTTC | CASSPGTANYGYTF | TRBJ1-2 | TRBV7-3 | - | -
TGCGCCAGCAGCCAGACTAGCGGTAAAGAGACCCAGTACTTC | CASSQTSGKETQYF | TRBJ2-5 | TRBV4-3 | - | TRBD2